This T cell receptor beta chain is from a study of blood T cells in healthy people across ages. Broader study findings: Older age went with lower TCR beta diversity per million T cells, in a roughly linear way.

For the second PCR, which ran for about 7 to 11 cycles, a sample-barcoded 5' primer and a J-beta primer mix were used. TCRdb passed the 5' RACE reads through MiXCR, listing each CDR3 protein once. This table has 980,000 or so distinct CDR3 sequences, 48% appearing once. The V end lost 7 bases, the J end lost 3 bases, and 17 bases lay between the germline ends. Germline V CDR1 and CDR2: SQVTM, ANQGSEA. CDR3 size: 14 residues. Per sample, at least 5.5 micrograms of total RNA were extracted. This clonotype was observed a few times. Its matching antigen is unknown. Input material: blood. This clonotype originated in a man younger than 40 in good health. The rearrangement joins TRBV29-1 to TRBJ2-3; D is possibly TRBD2 (7 bases). The CDR3 DNA reads TGCAGCGCGGCCGTCGGGGGGCTAACAGATACGCAGTATTTT. Amino acids: CSAAVGGLTDTQYF.